This T cell receptor (beta chain) was sequenced for a study of vaccination effects on CD4 cells after COVID-19. TCRdb's table, derived via immunoSEQ multiplex PCR, lists solely in-frame clones and lacks some. The sample shows about 38,000 clones, about four fifths of them seen only once. About this clone: Its target is unknown.

Trimming removed 6 bases from V and 1 base from J, with 9 bases in between. This CDR3 is 13 amino acids long. Germline CDR1 is SGHRS and CDR2 is YFSETQ. Cells that had been cultured for approximately ten days were the source of isolated CD4+ T cells. The material was CD4+ T cells from PBMCs cultured without peptide, obtained before COVID-19 vaccination. The receptor was derived from a human donor who received a COVID-19 vaccine. This chain connects TRBV5-1 to TRBJ2-3; D gene uncertain. The CDR3, as DNA: TGCGCCAGCATCGTCGACGGCACAGATACGCAGTATTTT. Residues: CASIVDGTDTQYF.